One and the same sample provided the 21 T cell receptor beta chains below, sequenced in a study of radiation and T cells in renal cell carcinoma. The method was immunoSEQ multiplex PCR; TCRdb's version includes in-frame clones alone and lacks a portion of them. This table has 150,000 to 190,000 clones, about 87% appearing once. The time point is: blood 2 weeks post-SBRT. The treatment: 15 Gy SBRT to primary tumor, nephrectomy 4 weeks later. Sample: blood, taken from a patient whose treatment included radiotherapy and nephrectomy. These receptor sequences come from a woman aged 45-65 years with renal cell carcinoma.

The V call is TRBV19, the J call TRBJ1-5; 8 positions agree with TRBD1. Germline CDR1 and CDR2: LNHDA and SQIVND (reference sequence). The junction had 9 bases not matched to a gene; V was cut back by 7 bases and J by 4 bases. The CDR3 sequence is 15 residues long. CDR3 sequence: CASMGITGGNQPQHF. DNA of the CDR3: TGTGCCAGTATGGGCATTACAGGGGGAAATCAGCCCCAGCATTTT.

The rearrangement uses TRBV21-1 and TRBJ1-3; the DNA was not used to check the table's D call, TRBD1. TRBV21-1 is termed a pseudogene. The CDR3 loop spans 19 amino acids. CDR3 loop: CASSARDREATESGNTIYF. CDR3 bases: TGTGCCAGCAGCGCCCGGGACAGGGAAGCTACTGAATCTGGAAACACCATATATTTT.

J is TRBJ1-4 and V is TRBV7-6; D is ambiguous. V was cut by 2 bases and J by 0 bases, with 16 bases left in between. The CDR3 is made up of 18 amino acids. Germline-derived CDR1 and CDR2 are SGHVS and FNYEAQ. CDR3 amino acids: CASSLNPPLATTNEKLFF. In DNA form, the CDR3 reads TGTGCCAGCAGCTTAAATCCCCCTTTAGCGACAACTAATGAAAAACTGTTTTTT. Supplemented by reference TRBV7-6 and TRBJ1-4, the full variable domain reads GAGVSQSPRYKVTKRGQDVALRCDPISGHVSLYWYRQALGQGPEFLTYFNYEAQQDKSGLPNDRFSAERPEGSISTLTIQRTEQRDSAMYRCASSLNPPLATTNEKLFFGSGTQLSVL.

The gene calls are TRBV4-2 and TRBJ1-4; D unresolved. The CDR3 contains 15 residues. V was cut by 0 bases and J by 8 bases, with 13 bases left in between. Looked up from germline, CDR1 is LGHNA and CDR2 is YNFKEQ. Written as DNA, the CDR3 is TGTGCCAGCAGCCAAGAAGGCCAGCATACCGAAAAACTGTTTTTT. Its protein is CASSQEGQHTEKLFF.

The chain links TRBV4-2 to TRBJ2-1, with 9 bases fitting TRBD2. The CDR3 contains 15 residues. The trim removed 4 bases at V and 4 bases at J, leaving 5 bases unmatched. From germline, CDR1 is LGHNA and CDR2 YNFKEQ. Written as DNA, the CDR3 is TGTGCCAGCAGCCCCAGACTAGCGGAGTACAATGAGCAGTTCTTC. Encoded protein: CASSPRLAEYNEQFF.

Worth noting for this clone: Other DNA sequences from this sample encode an identical CDR3 as well. The V and J genes are TRBV5-1 and TRBJ2-5, with 7 bases identical to TRBD2. This CDR3 is built from 14 residues. The V gene end was trimmed by 0 bases and the J gene end by 2 bases; junction bases not matched to a gene: 1. Germline V gene data show CDR1 as SGHRS and CDR2 as YFSETQ. This chain's CDR3 is CASSLAGGQETQYF. In DNA form, the CDR3 reads TGCGCCAGCAGCTTGGCCGGGGGGCAAGAGACCCAGTACTTC.

This clone was seen a few times. This rearrangement joins TRBV6-1 to TRBJ2-7; D gene ambiguous. The CDR3 is made up of 14 amino acids. Deletions cut 3 bases from V and 3 bases from J, with 12 bases between. Germline-derived CDR1 and CDR2 are MNHNS and SASEGT. CDR3 region: CASSEGPVSYEQYF. In nucleotides, the CDR3 is TGTGCCAGCAGTGAGGGTCCGGTTAGCTACGAGCAGTACTTC.

This clone was seen a single time. V is TRBV6-5 and J is TRBJ1-1; maybe TRBD1 (5 bases). This CDR3 is 12 amino acids long. The germline V and J ends were trimmed by 6 bases and 1 base, with 6 bases remaining between them. Germline-derived CDR1 and CDR2 are MNHEY and SVGAGI. The CDR3 protein is CASRTANTEAFF. CDR3 bases: TGTGCCAGCAGGACAGCGAACACTGAAGCTTTCTTT.

The rearrangement uses TRBV29-1 and TRBJ1-4; a possible D gene is TRBD1 (5 bases). V lost 4 bases to trimming and J lost 0 bases, with 15 bases between them. The CDR3 loop spans 16 amino acids. Per the germline V gene, CDR1 is SQVTM and CDR2 is ANQGSEA. This CDR3 reads CSVAEGTLATNEKLFF. DNA of the CDR3: TGCAGCGTTGCTGAGGGGACGCTTGCAACTAATGAAAAACTGTTTTTT.

The chain couples TRBV6-6 to TRBJ1-5; 7 nucleotides match TRBD1. CDR1 MNHNY and CDR2 SVGAGI come from the germline V gene (reference sequence). The CDR3 loop spans 16 amino acids. V trimming: 6 bases; J trimming: 4 bases; junction bases outside the gene matches: 12. CDR3 amino acids: CASRTSGIQGNQPQHF. The CDR3, as DNA: TGTGCCAGCAGAACGTCCGGGATACAGGGGAATCAGCCCCAGCATTTT.

This clone was recorded only once. Other DNA sequences from this sample encode an identical CDR3 as well. The V gene is TRBV11-3, the J gene TRBJ1-3; a weak D match, TRBD1 (6 bases). V lost 3 bases and J 1 base, leaving 13 bases between the germline ends. Germline lookup yields CDR1 SGHNT and CDR2 YENEEA. CDR3 size: 16 residues. The CDR3 here is CASSLSGGPSGNTIYF. The CDR3 nucleotides are TGTGCCAGCAGCTTGTCGGGGGGGCCTTCTGGAAACACCATATATTTT.

The CDR3 DNA reads as TGTGCCACCAGCAGAGTTGAGGGAACCTACAATGAGCAGTTCTTC. Encoded protein: CATSRVEGTYNEQFF. The chain carries TRBV15 and TRBJ2-1; the D gene is possibly TRBD2 (5 bases). The CDR3 has 15 residues. Trimming shortened V by 1 base and J by 2 bases, and 9 bases separated the two germline ends. Germline values: CDR1 LNHNV, CDR2 YYDKDF (reference sequence).

J is TRBJ2-5 and V is TRBV11-2; the D is unclear. Trimming cost V 5 bases and J 4 bases, with 14 bases left between them. CDR1 is SGHAT and CDR2 is FQNNGV in the germline V gene. This CDR3 spans 14 amino acids. CDR3 DNA sequence: TGTGCCAGCAGCATCTCAATAGCTCTAGAGACCCAGTACTTC. This sequence encodes CASSISIALETQYF.

The chain employs TRBV10-3 and TRBJ2-7; 8 positions agree with TRBD1. The V segment lost 0 bases and the J segment 6 bases; nucleotides outside the gene matches: 10. This CDR3 has 16 amino acids. Germline-derived CDR1 and CDR2 are ENHRY and SYGVKD. The CDR3 protein is CAISESTGQDGREQYF. The CDR3 DNA follows: TGTGCCATCAGTGAGTCGACGGGACAGGACGGTCGCGAGCAGTACTTC.

This clone occurred a few times. The V gene is TRBV10-3, the J gene TRBJ1-1; D remains ambiguous. Germline CDR1 is ENHRY and CDR2 is SYGVKD. V was trimmed by 0 bases and J by 2 bases, leaving 10 bases between them. The CDR3 length is 15 residues. The DNA of the CDR3 is TGTGCCATCAGTGAGTCTCTGGGAGTCAACACTGAAGCTTTCTTT. Amino acids: CAISESLGVNTEAFF.

The V call is TRBV7-9, the J call TRBJ1-3; no clear D. Germline V CDR1 and CDR2: SEHNR, FQNEAQ (reference sequence). The CDR3 contains 15 residues. Trimming took off 3 bases at V and 0 bases at J, with 9 bases between the two ends. In DNA form, the CDR3 reads TGTGCCAGCAGCTTTAGCTCCTCCTCTGGAAACACCATATATTTT. Encoded protein: CASSFSSSSGNTIYF.

The rearrangement uses TRBV19 and TRBJ2-1, with a possible D match to TRBD2 (6 bases). The CDR3 runs 16 residues. The germline V gene has CDR1 LNHDA and CDR2 SQIVND (reference sequence). V lost 7 bases to trimming and J lost 0 bases, with 16 bases between them. CDR3 nucleotide sequence: TGTGCCAGTACCCCGGGAGCGTCGAGCTCCTACAATGAGCAGTTCTTC. Encoded protein: CASTPGASSSYNEQFF.

The rearrangement uses TRBV5-4 and TRBJ1-5; no definite D call. Trimming pared 1 base from V and 0 bases from J, leaving 11 bases between. Germline CDR1 reads SGHNT; CDR2 reads YYREEE (reference sequence). This CDR3 is built from 16 residues. This CDR3 reads CASSLHPGNSNQPQHF. CDR3 in DNA: TGTGCCAGCAGCTTGCACCCGGGAAATAGCAATCAGCCCCAGCATTTT. Full variable domain (missing parts from reference TRBV5-4 and TRBJ1-5): ETGVTQSPTHLIKTRGQQVTLRCSSQSGHNTVSWYQQALGQGPQFIFQYYREEENGRGNFPPRFSGLQFPNYSSELNVNALELDDSALYLCASSLHPGNSNQPQHFGDGTRLSIL.

This chain joins TRBV19 and TRBJ2-3; 15 nucleotides line up with TRBD2. The CDR3 loop spans 17 amino acids. CDR1 and CDR2 (germline): LNHDA, SQIVND (reference sequence). Trimming removed 7 bases from V and 4 bases from J; junction bases left unmatched: 9. The CDR3 region has the DNA TGTGCCAGTACCAAGGGACTAGCGGGGGGCCGGGCAGATACGCAGTATTTT. This sequence encodes CASTKGLAGGRADTQYF.

The chain links TRBV7-2 to TRBJ2-5; D is perhaps TRBD2 (6 bases). CDR1 and CDR2 from the germline V gene are SGHTA and FQGNSA. Trimming cost V 5 bases and J 5 bases, with 18 bases left between them. The CDR3 is 15 amino acids. In DNA form, the CDR3 reads TGTGCCAGCAGCCCTAGCCCGGGGGACGAGGAGACCCAGTACTTC. Amino acids: CASSPSPGDEETQYF.

The chain employs TRBV10-2 and TRBJ2-3; D might be TRBD1 (5 bases). Trimming left V 0 bases short and J 4 bases short, with 14 bases between. In germline, CDR1 is WSHSY, CDR2 SAAADI. The CDR3 covers 16 residues. CDR3 nucleotide sequence: TGCGCCAGCAGTGAGTCGGCCAGGTGGGGCCCAGATACGCAGTATTTT. Protein sequence: CASSESARWGPDTQYF.